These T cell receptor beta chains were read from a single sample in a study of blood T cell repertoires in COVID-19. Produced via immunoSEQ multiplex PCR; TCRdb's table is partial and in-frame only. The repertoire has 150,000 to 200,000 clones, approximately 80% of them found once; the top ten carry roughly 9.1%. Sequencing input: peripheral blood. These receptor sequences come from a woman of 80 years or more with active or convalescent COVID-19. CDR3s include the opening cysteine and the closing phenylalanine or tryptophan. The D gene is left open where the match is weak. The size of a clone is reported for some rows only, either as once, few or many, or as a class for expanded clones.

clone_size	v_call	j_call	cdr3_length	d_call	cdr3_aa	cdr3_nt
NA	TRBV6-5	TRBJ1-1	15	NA	CASNNPRGQSLGAFF	TGTGCCAGCAATAACCCAAGAGGACAGTCTTTGGGAGCTTTCTTT
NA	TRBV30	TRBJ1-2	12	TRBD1	CALRTGGVGYTF	TGTGCCTTAAGGACAGGGGGAGTTGGCTACACCTTC
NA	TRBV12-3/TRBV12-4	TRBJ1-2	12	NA	CASSRGFRGYTF	TGTGCCAGCAGTCGGGGGTTCAGGGGCTACACCTTC
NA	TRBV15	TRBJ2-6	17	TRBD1	CASRQGALSSGANVLTF	TGTGCCAGCCGACAGGGGGCCCTTTCCTCTGGGGCCAACGTCCTGACTTTC
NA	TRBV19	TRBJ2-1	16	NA	CASSIDRGSSYNEQFF	TGTGCCAGTAGTATAGATCGAGGGAGCTCCTACAATGAGCAGTTCTTC
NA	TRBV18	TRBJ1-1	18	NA	CASSPSQGLTGQSTEAFF	TGTGCCAGCTCCCCTAGTCAAGGGTTGACAGGTCAGAGCACTGAAGCTTTCTTT
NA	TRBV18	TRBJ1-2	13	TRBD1	CASSHGTDYGYTF	TGTGCCAGCTCACACGGGACAGACTATGGCTACACCTTC
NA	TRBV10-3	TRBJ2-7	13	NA	CAISEFSGYEQYF	TGTGCCATCAGTGAGTTTTCGGGGTACGAGCAGTACTTC
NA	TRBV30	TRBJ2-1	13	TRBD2	CAWNAAGGPSQFF	TGTGCCTGGAACGCAGCGGGGGGCCCTTCCCAGTTCTTC
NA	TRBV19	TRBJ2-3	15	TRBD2	CASRGLAGGTDTQYF	TGTGCCAGTAGGGGACTAGCGGGGGGGACAGATACGCAGTATTTT
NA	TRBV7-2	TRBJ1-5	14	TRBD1	CASSTGQGDQPQHF	TGTGCCAGCAGCACGGGACAGGGGGATCAGCCCCAGCATTTT
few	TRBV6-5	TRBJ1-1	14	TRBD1	CASSYGTGGTEAFF	TGTGCCAGCAGTTACGGCACAGGGGGCACTGAAGCTTTCTTT
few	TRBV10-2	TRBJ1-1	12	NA	CASQGGPFEAFF	TGCGCCAGCCAGGGTGGGCCCTTTGAAGCTTTCTTT
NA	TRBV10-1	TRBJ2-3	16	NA	CASSPRVAASTDTQYF	TGCGCCAGTTCCCCGAGGGTAGCGGCTAGCACAGATACGCAGTATTTT
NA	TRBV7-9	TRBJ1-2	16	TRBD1	CASSFRDREANYGYTF	TGTGCCAGCAGCTTCCGGGACAGGGAGGCAAACTATGGCTACACCTTC
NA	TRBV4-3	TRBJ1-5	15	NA	CASSREALGNQPQHF	TGCGCCAGCAGCCGAGAGGCCTTGGGCAATCAGCCCCAGCATTTT
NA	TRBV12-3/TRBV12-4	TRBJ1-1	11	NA	CASSRDTEAFF	TGTGCCAGCAGCCGGGACACTGAAGCTTTCTTT
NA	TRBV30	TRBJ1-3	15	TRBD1	CAWRGDRGTGNTIYF	TGTGCCTGGAGGGGGGACAGGGGGACTGGAAACACCATATATTTT
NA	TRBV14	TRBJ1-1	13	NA	CASRTFPNTEAFF	TGTGCCAGCAGGACTTTTCCGAACACTGAAGCTTTCTTT
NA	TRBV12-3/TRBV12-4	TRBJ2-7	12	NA	CASSFNSYEQYF	TGTGCCAGCAGTTTTAACAGCTACGAGCAGTACTTC
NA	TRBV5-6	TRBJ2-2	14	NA	CASSLGRGTGELFF	TGTGCCAGCAGCTTGGGGAGGGGTACCGGGGAGCTGTTTTTT
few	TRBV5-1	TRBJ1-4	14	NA	CASSFPGDGEKLFF	TGCGCCAGCAGCTTCCCGGGGGATGGAGAAAAACTGTTTTTT
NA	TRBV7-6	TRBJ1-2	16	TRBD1	CASSPGGQGLNYGYTF	TGTGCCAGCAGCCCGGGTGGACAGGGACTTAATTATGGCTACACCTTC
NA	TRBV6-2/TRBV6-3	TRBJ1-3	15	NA	CASSTTGYSGNTIYF	TGTGCCAGCAGTACGACAGGTTACTCTGGAAACACCATATATTTT
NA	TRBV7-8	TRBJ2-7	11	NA	CASSSAYEQYF	TGTGCCAGCAGCTCCGCCTACGAGCAGTACTTC
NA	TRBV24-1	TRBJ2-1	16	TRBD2	CATSDATSGDYNEQFF	TGTGCCACCAGTGATGCGACTAGCGGGGACTACAATGAGCAGTTCTTC
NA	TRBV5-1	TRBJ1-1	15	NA	CASSFDVWGGTEAFF	TGCGCCAGCAGCTTTGACGTGTGGGGAGGGACTGAAGCTTTCTTT
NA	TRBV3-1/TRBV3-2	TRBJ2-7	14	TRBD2	CASSPSGGTYEQYF	TGTGCCAGCAGCCCCAGCGGGGGCACCTACGAGCAGTACTTC
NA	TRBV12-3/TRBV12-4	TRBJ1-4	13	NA	CATRRGEGEKLFF	TGTGCCACCCGGCGGGGAGAGGGTGAAAAACTGTTTTTT
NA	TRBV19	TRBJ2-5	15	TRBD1	CASSPGQGVGETQYF	TGTGCCAGTAGTCCGGGACAGGGGGTCGGGGAGACCCAGTACTTC
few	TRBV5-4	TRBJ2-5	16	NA	CASSSILLQGSETQYF	TGTGCCAGCAGCTCCATTCTACTACAGGGTAGCGAGACCCAGTACTTC
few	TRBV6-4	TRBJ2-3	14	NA	CASSLEGGTDTQYF	TGTGCCAGCAGTTTAGAGGGTGGCACAGATACGCAGTATTTT
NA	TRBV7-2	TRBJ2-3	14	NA	CASSRNSNGNTQYF	TGTGCCAGCAGCCGCAATAGTAACGGGAATACGCAGTATTTT
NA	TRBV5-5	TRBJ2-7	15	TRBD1	CASSLPRTGGDEQYF	TGTGCCAGCAGCTTGCCTAGGACAGGGGGAGACGAGCAGTACTTC
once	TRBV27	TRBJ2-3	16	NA	CASSLYYRAGTDTQYF	TGTGCCAGCAGTTTATATTACAGGGCTGGTACAGATACGCAGTATTTT
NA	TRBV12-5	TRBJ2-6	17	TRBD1	CASGTGGSSSGANVLTF	TGTGCTAGTGGTACAGGGGGCTCAAGCTCTGGGGCCAACGTCCTGACTTTC
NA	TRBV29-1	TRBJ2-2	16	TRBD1	CSVEGPRGPYTGELFF	TGCAGCGTTGAAGGTCCCAGGGGGCCTTACACCGGGGAGCTGTTTTTT
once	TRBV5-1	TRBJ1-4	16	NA	CASSLGPREVGEKLFF	TGCGCCAGCAGCTTGGGCCCAAGGGAGGTTGGTGAAAAACTGTTTTTT
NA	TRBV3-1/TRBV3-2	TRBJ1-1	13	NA	CASSLRQVAEAFF	TGTGCCAGCAGCCTCCGACAGGTCGCTGAAGCTTTCTTT
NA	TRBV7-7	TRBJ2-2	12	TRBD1	CATTGPTGELFF	TGTGCTACGACAGGGCCCACCGGGGAGCTGTTTTTT